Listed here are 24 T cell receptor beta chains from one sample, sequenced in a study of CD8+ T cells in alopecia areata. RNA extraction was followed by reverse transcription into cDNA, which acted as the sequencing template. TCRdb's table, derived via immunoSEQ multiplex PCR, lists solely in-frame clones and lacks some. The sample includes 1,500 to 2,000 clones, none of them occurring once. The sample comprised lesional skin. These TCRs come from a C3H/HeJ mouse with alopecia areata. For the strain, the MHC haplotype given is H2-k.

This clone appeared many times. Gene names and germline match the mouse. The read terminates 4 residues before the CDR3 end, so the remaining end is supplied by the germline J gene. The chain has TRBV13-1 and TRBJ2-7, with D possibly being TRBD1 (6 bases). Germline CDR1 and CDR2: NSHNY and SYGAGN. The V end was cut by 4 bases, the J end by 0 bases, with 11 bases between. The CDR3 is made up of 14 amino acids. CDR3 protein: CASSILQGSYEQYF. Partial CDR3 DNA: TGTGCCAGCAGTATCTTACAGGGCTCCTAT.

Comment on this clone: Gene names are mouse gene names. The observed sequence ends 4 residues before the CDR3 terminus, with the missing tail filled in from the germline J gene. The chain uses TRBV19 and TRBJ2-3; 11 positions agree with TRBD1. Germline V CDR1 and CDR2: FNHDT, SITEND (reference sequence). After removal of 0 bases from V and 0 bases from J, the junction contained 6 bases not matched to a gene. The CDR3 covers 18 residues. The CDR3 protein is CASSIGDRGAPSAETLYF. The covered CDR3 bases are TGTGCCAGCAGTATAGGGGACAGGGGGGCGCCTAGTGCAGAA.

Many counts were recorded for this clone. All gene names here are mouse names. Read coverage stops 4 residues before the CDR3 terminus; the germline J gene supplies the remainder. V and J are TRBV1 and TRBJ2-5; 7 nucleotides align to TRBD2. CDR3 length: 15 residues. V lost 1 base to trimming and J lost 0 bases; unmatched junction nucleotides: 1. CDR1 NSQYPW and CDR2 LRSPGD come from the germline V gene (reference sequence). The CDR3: CTCSAGGGNQDTQYF. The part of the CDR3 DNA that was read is TGCACCTGCAGTGCAGGTGGGGGGAACCAAGAC.

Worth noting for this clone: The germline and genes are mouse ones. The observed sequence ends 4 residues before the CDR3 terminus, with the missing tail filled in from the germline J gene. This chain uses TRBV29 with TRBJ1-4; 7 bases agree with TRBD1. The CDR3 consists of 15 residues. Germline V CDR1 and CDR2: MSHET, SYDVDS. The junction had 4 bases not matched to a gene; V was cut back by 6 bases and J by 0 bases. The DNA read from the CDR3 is TGTGCTAGCAGACCGGGACAGATTTCCAACGAA. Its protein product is CASRPGQISNE. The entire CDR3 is CASRPGQISNERLFF.

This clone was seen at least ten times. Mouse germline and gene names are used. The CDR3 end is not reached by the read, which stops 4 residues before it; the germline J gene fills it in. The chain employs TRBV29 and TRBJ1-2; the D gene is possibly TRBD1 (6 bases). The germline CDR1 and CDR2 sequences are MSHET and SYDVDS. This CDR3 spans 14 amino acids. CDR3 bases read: TGTGCTAGCAGTTTAGGGGGGCGCGGGTCC. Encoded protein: CASSLGGRGS. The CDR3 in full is CASSLGGRGSDYTF. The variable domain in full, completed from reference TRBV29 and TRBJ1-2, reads DMKVTQMPRYLIKRMGENVLLECGQDMSHETMYWYRQDPGLGLQLIYISYDVDSNSEGDIPKGYRVSRKKREHFSLILDSAKTNQTSVYFCASSLGGRGSDYTFGSGTRLLVI.

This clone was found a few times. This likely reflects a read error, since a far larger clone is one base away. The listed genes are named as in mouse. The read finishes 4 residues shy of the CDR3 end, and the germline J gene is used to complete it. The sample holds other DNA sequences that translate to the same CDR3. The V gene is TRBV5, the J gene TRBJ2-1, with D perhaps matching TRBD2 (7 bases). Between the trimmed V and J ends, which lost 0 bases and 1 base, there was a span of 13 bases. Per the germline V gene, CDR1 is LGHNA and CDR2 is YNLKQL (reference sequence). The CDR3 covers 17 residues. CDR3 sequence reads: CASSQEVAGGNYAEQFF. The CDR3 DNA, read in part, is TGTGCCAGCAGCCAAGAAGTTGCTGGGGGCAACTATGCT.

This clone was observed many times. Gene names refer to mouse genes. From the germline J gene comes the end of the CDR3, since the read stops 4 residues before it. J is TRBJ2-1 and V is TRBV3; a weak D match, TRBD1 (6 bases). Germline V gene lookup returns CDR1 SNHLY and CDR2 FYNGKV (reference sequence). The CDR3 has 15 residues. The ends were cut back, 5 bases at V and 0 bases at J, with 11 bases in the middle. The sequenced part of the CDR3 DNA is TGTGCCAGCAGCAGGCCCAGGGGTAACTATGCT. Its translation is CASSRPRGNYA. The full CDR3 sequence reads CASSRPRGNYAEQFF.

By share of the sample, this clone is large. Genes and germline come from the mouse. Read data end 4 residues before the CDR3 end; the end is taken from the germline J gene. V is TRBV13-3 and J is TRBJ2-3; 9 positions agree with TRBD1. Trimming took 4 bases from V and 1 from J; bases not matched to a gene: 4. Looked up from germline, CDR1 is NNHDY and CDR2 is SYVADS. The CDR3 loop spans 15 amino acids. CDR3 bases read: TGTGCCAGCAGTCCACAGGGGGCGGGTGCAGAA. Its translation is CASSPQGAGAE. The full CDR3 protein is CASSPQGAGAETLYF.

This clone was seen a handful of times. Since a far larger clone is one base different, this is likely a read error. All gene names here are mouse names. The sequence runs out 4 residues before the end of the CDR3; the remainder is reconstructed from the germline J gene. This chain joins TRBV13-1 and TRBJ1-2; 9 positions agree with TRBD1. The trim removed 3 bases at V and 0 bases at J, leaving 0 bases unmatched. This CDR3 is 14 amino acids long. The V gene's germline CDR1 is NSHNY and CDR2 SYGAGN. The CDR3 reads CASSGDRANSDYTF. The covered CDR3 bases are TGTGCCAGCAGTGGGGACAGGGCAAACTCC.

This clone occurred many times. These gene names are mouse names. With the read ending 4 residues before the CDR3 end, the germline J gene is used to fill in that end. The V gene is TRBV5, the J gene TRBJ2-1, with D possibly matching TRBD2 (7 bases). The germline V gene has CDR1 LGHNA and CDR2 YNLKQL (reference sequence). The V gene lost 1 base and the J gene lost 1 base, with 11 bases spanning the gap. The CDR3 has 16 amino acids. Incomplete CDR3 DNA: TGTGCCAGCAGCCAAGTTCCTGGGGGCAACTATGCT. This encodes CASSQVPGGNYA. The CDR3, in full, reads CASSQVPGGNYAEQFF.

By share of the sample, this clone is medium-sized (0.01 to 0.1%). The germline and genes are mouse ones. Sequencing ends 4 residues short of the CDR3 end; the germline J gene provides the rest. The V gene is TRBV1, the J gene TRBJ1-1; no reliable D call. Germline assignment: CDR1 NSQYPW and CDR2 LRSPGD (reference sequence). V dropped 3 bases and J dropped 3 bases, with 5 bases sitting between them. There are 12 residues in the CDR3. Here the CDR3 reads CTCSAMDTEVFF. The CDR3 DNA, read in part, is TGCACCTGCAGTGCGATGGACACA.

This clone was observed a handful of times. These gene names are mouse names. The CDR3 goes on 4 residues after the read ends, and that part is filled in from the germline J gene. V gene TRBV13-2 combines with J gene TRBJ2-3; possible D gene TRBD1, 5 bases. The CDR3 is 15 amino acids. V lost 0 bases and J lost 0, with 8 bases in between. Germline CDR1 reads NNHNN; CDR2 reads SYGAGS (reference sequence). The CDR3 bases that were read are TGTGCCAGCGGTGATGGGACAACTAGTGCAGAA. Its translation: CASGDGTTSAE. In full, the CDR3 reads CASGDGTTSAETLYF.

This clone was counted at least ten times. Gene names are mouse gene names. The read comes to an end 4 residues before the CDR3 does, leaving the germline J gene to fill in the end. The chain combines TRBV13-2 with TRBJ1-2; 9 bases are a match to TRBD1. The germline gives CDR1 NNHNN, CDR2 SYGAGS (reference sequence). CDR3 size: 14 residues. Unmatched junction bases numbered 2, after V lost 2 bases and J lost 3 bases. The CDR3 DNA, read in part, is TGTGCCAGCGGTGACACAGGGGGCCACTCC. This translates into CASGDTGGHS. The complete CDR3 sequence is CASGDTGGHSDYTF.

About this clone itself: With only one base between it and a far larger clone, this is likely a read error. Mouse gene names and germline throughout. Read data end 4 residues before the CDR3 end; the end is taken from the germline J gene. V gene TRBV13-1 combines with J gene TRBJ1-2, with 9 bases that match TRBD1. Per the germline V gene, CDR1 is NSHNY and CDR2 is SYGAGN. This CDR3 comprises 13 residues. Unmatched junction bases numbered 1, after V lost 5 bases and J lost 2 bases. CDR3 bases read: TGTGCCAGCAGGGGGACAGGGAACTCC. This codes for CASRGTGNS. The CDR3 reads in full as CASRGTGNSDYTF.

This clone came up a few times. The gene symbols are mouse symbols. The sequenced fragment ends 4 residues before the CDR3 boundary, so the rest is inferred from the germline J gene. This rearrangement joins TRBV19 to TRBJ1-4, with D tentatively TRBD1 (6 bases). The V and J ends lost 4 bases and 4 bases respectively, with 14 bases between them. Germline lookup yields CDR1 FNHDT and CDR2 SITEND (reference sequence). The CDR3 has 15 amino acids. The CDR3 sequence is CASSPPGQNNERLFF. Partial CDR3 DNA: TGTGCCAGCAGTCCTCCGGGACAAAACAACGAA.

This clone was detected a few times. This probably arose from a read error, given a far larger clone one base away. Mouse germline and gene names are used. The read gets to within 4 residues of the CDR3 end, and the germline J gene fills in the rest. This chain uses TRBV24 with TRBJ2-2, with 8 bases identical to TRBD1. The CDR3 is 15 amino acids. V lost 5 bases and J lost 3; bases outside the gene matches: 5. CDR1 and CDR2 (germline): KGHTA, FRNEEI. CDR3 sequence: CASSTRGLDTGQLYF. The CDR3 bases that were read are TGTGCCAGCAGTACCAGGGGGCTAGACACCGGG.

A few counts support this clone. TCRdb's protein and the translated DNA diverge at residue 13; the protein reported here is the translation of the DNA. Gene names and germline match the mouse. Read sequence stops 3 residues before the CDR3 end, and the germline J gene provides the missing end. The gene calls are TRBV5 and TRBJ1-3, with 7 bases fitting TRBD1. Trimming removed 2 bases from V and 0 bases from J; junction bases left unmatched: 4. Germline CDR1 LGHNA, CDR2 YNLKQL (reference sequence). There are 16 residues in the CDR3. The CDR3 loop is CASSQTTGNSGNTLYF. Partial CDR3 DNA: TGTGCCAGCAGCCAAACGACAGGGAATTCTGGAAATACG.

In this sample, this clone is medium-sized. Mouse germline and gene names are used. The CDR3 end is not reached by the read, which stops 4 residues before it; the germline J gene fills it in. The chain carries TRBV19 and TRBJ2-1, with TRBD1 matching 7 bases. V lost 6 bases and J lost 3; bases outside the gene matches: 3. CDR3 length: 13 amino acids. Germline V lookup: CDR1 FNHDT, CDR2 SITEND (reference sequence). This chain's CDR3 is CASKGQFYAEQFF. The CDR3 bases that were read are TGTGCCAGCAAGGGACAGTTCTATGCT.

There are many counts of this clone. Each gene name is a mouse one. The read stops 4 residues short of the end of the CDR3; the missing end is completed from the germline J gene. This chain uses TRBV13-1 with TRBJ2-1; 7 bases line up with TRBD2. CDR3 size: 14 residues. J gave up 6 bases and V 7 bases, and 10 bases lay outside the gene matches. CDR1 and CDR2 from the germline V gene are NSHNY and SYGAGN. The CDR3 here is CASGMGGMGAEQFF. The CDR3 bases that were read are TGTGCCAGCGGGATGGGGGGAATGGGTGCT.

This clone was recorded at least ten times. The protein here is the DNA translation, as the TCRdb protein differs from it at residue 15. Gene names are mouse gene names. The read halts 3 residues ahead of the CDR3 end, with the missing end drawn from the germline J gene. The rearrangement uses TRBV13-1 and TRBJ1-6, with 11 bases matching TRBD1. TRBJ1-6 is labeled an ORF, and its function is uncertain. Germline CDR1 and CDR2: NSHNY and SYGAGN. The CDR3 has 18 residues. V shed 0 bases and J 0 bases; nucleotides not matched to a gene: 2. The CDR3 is CASSDGDRGNSYNSPLYF. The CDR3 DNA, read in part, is TGTGCCAGCAGTGATGGGGACAGGGGGAATTCCTATAATTCGCCC.

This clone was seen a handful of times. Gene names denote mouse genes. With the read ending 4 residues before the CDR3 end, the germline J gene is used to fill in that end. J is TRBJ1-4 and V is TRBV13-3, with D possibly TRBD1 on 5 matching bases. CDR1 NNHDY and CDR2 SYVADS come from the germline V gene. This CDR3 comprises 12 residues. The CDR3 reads CASSGRAERLFF. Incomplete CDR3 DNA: TGTGCCAGCAGTGGCAGGGCCGAA.

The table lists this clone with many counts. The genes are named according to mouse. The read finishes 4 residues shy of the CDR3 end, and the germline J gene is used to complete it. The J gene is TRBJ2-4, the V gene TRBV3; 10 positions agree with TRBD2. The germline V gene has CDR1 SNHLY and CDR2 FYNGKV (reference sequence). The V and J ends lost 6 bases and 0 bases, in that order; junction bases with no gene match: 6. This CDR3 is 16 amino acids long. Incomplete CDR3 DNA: TGTGCCAGCAGTATATACTGGGGGGGTAGTCAAAAC. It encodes CASSIYWGGSQN. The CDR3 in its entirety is CASSIYWGGSQNTLYF. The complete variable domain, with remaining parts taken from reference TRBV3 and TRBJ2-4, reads GPKVLQIPSHQIIDMGQMVTLNCDPVSNHLYFYWYKQILGQQMEFLVNFYNGKVMEKSKLFKDQFSVERPDGSYFTLKIQPTALEDSAVYFCASSIYWGGSQNTLYFGAGTRLSVL.

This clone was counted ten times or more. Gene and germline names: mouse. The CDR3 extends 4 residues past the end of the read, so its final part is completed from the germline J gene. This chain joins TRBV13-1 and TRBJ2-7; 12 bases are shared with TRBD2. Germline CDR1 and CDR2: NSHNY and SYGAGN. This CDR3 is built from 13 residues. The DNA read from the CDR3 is TGTGCCAGCAGGGGACTGGGGGGTTAT. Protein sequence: CASRGLGGY. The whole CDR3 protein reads CASRGLGGYEQYF.

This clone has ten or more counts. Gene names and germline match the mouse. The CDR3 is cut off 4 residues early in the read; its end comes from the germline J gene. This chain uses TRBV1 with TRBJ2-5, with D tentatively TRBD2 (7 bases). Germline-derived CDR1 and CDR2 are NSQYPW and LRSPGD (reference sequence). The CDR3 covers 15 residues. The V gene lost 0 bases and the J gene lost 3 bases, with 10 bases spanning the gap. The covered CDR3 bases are TGCACCTGCAGTGCAGACTGGGGGCTTCAAGAC. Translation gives CTCSADWGLQD. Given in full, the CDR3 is CTCSADWGLQDTQYF.